This T cell receptor beta chain stems from a study of long-term antiretroviral therapy in people with HIV. Across the whole study: In the earliest collections, sampling predates the 2015 immediate-ART recommendation by about a decade.

Study-wide results and caveats: Patients on ART gained diversity, which nonetheless stayed below transplant donor controls.

A v3.0 immunoSEQ assay was performed at survey level. What sequencing targeted per sample was about 35,000-55,000 T-cell genomes. Assay: immunoSEQ multiplex PCR; the TCRdb copy retains only in-frame clones and omits some. The sample carries 20,000 to 30,000 clones, around 80% recorded once. Note on this clone: What it binds is unknown.

The CDR3 is 15 residues long. The germline V and J ends were trimmed by 1 base and 4 bases, with 11 bases remaining between them. Germline V gene lookup returns CDR1 ENHRY and CDR2 SYGVKD. This TCR was sampled from a woman aged 40 to 50 with HIV. Sequenced here: unsorted PBMCs, sampled 1.2 years after starting antiretroviral therapy. The chain employs TRBV10-3 and TRBJ2-1; D remains unclear. Written as DNA, the CDR3 is TGTGCCATCAGTGAGTTGCCGGATCCTTACAATGAGCAGTTCTTC. Translating gives CAISELPDPYNEQFF.